This TCR beta chain was sequenced during a study of cytomegalovirus exposure and HLA in healthy donors (dated 2017 in TCRdb). Background for the entire study: An earlier analysis of some 550 of the donors reported about 250 Gb of sequence data and more than 90 million unique TCR beta sequences from about 179 million T cells. About 300 gigabases of sequencing data and some 85 million unique TCR sequences were included in an early release covering under 650 HLA-typed donors. Among the roughly 400 genotyped donors, approximately 81% belonged to the genetic ancestry cluster associated with self-reported Caucasian donors. The study aimed to test whether signatures of past pathogen exposure could be identified by cataloging public T cell receptors. The study profiled the T cell repertoires of 500 to 800 subjects by immunosequencing and related them to cytomegalovirus serostatus. In addition to the first cohort of 666 subjects, a separate validation cohort of approximately 120 different subjects was used. To predict cytomegalovirus infection status, the study combined high-throughput TCR immunosequencing, statistical association of individual TCRs with disease status, and machine learning. In a later analysis, previously published TCR beta repertoires from 550 to 700 donors were re-analyzed and high-resolution HLA genotyping was added so that TCR occurrence patterns could be studied. Rather than drawing on any new phenotypic data, the later analysis identified candidate immune exposures from TCR beta sequences and the way those sequences occurred across donors. An earlier analysis of 500 to 750 of the donors applied high-throughput TCR beta sequencing to assess whether each TCR beta V gene segment acted as functional or pseudogenic. Donor age, sex, ethnicity and CMV serostatus were compiled together with the repertoire data. In a later genetic analysis, genome-wide SNP genotypes for about 65% of the 666 donors were used, and that subset was treated as a discovery cohort. Every repertoire in the discovery cohort had been generated on one and the same sequencing platform. Class I and class II HLA loci were covered by the typing at four-digit resolution. Typing coverage differed by locus: A, B, C, DRB1 and DQB1 were typed in roughly 629-630 donors, DQA1 in 522, DPA1 in approximately 600, and DPB1 in 472. Several DR-DQ haplotypes were treated as single units for association and clustering because of strong linkage in the cohort. Across some 400 genotyped donors of the cohort, an average of roughly 250,000 unique TCR beta nucleotide sequences per donor were sequenced, and roughly a sixth of those sequences were non-productive. What the research found in general, with its limitations: At a false discovery rate of 0.05, a later analysis linked 15,000 to 20,000 TCR beta sequences to specific HLA alleles. The authors suggested that the approach could potentially be extended to other disease states and immunological phenotypes. A further reported finding was that TCR beta sequences accurately predicted the HLA-A and HLA-B alleles for most subjects in the first cohort. A later analysis found that HLA-associated TCR beta chains were more clonally expanded and had lower generation probabilities than equally common non-associated chains. The classifier was reported to diagnose cytomegalovirus status with high specificity and sensitivity in both the original cohort and the validation cohort. In vitro tests confirmed that a few of the cytomegalovirus-associated TCR beta chains recognize cytomegalovirus antigens. A later analysis found that most CMV-associated TCR beta chains appeared HLA-restricted, with HLA associations seemingly driven largely by CMV exposure. Immune exposure information for the cohort was limited to CMV serostatus. A cluster of highly shared sequence variants was judged likely to be a technical artifact of the sequencing pipeline. Most TCR sequences were seen in very few donors, while some public TCRs were found in many individuals. Because HLA typing was missing for some donors at each locus, association tests included only the typed subset. Strong co-occurrence of HLA alleles, especially DR and DQ, made assigning TCR associations to individual alleles difficult. Linkage disequilibrium might explain the correlated functional status among segregating V segments, but an unknown experimental factor could not be excluded. Because counts were too low, about 18 rarely observed V segments, including chromosome 9 orphons, were excluded from the earlier analysis of about 500 of the donors. A later genetic analysis reported fewer N-insertions in productive TCRs among donors in an Asian-associated ancestry cluster than the roughly 620-donor mean. An earlier analysis of 587 of the donors showed that most TCR beta V segments appeared in productive rearrangements either about 87% or about 30% of the time, which broadly matched IMGT annotations. The 87-base-pair reads could not distinguish some IMGT-functional V segments, including TRBV6-2 and TRBV6-3, so those segments were excluded. According to a later analysis, TCR association rates differed among HLA loci, with DRB1 alleles showing the most associated TCRs and HLA-C alleles showing the fewest. The presence/absence analyses assumed that sequencing depth was roughly uniform across donors, and that assumption may not be true. The cohort was sequenced for TCR beta chains only, and without alpha or paired-chain data the features that could be detected were limited. A later analysis reported that several top co-occurrence clusters appeared linked to parvovirus B19, influenza, CMV and Epstein-Barr virus. A later genetic analysis associated a missense DCLRE1C variant with V-gene and J-gene trimming of TCR beta chains, and an independent cohort replicated the association. The study gave a list of about 170 TCR beta chains associated with cytomegalovirus.

The cohort was made up of several hundred healthy bone marrow donors. All cohort members were sampled while nominally healthy, although unrecorded immune exposures were likely present. The donor was CMV seronegative and belonged to the group of 380 or so seronegative cohort members. A peripheral blood sample was collected from each donor, and TCR beta sequencing was performed on peripheral blood mononuclear cells. Genomic DNA extraction from the blood cell samples was performed with the Qiagen DNeasy Blood Extraction Kit. Trimming leaves V shorter by 6 bases and J shorter by 4 bases, with the junction holding 2 bases beyond the gene matches. The CDR3 starts with the cysteine, ends with the phenylalanine, and has 13 residues. The retained sequence is limited to the CDR3, 39 bases, with the frame set at the first base. Reading the germline V gene gives CDR1 SNHLY and CDR2 FYNNEI. In the case of this clone: It has no known antigen specificity. Nothing much larger sits one base from this clone, and base qualities are not available.

The library was generated by the immunoSEQ multiplex PCR assay. The multiplex PCR relied on a mix of 60 forward primers for TCR Vbeta segments and 13 reverse primers for TCR Jbeta segments. A multiplex PCR assay on genomic DNA amplified the CDR3 region of rearranged TCR beta genes. Amplified TCR beta libraries were sequenced as 87-base-pair reads on the Illumina HiSeq System. Processing in the source paper ran as follows. Across the 500 to 850 repertoires, a later analysis counted some 81 million unique TCR beta chains, roughly 11 million of which were shared by at least two donors. Raw reads were error-corrected and collapsed into unique sequences by a nearest-neighbor algorithm in which closely related sequences were merged to remove PCR and sequencing errors. Alignment of CDR3 sequences to IMGT reference sequences was used to assign V, D and J gene segments. For a sequence to be retained, a match of at least six nucleotides to both a V gene segment and a J gene segment was required. Rearrangements were called productive when the CDR3 lacked stop codons and stayed in frame with V and J; all others were non-productive. Following IMGT convention, CDR3 was defined as the stretch from the second conserved V-encoded cysteine to the conserved J-encoded phenylalanine. The earlier analysis of 450 to 750 of the donors excluded any sequence lacking an unambiguous match to a single V gene segment. In an earlier analysis of 500 to 750 of the donors, V segments were called functional above 56.7% productive rearrangements and were called segregating when the between-donor standard deviation exceeded 5%. To diagnose cytomegalovirus status from the catalog of TCR beta chain sequences, a statistical classification framework was built. In a later analysis, TCR nucleotide sequences were compared against IMGT/GENE-DB human TR gene sequences so that V and J genes could be assigned. Using the TCRdist pipeline, a later analysis assigned CDR3 sequences along with most-parsimonious VDJ recombination scenarios. A later analysis defined each TCR beta chain by its CDR3 amino acid sequence plus V-gene family, and excluded reads lacking a unique V-gene family. A later analysis removed 592 highly shared, low-generation-probability nucleotide sequences to deal with suspected cross-contamination and a sequencing artifact. For each public chain, a later analysis derived a clonal expansion index from normalized ranks of inferred template counts within each repertoire. A later analysis computed generation probabilities with a VDJ recombination model fitted to out-of-frame rearrangements, and checked the results against IGoR. In a later analysis, hypergeometric tests were used to score TCR-TCR, TCR-HLA and TCR-CMV co-occurrence, with a repertoire-size bias correction applied to TCR pairs. In a later analysis, false discovery rates were estimated by permuting HLA or CMV assignments 20 times. In a later analysis, co-occurring TCRs were grouped using DBSCAN, with TCRdist sequence similarity added in when clustering inside HLA-allele-positive subsets. Repertoires with fewer than 30,000 or more than 120,000 public chains, plus five repertoires with anomalous nucleotide sharing, were excluded from co-occurrence clustering. As stored in TCRdb, this immuneACCESS dataset retains in-frame rearrangements with V and J assigned. A fraction of the clones does not appear; measured against another copy, unresolved V genes explain less than half of the discrepancy, and the remainder lacks a known reason. The D gene and trimming were derived from the DNA, and the V and J assignments and clone size from that table. Within this sample are 100,000 to 150,000 clones, with about 80% of them counted one time only. The top ten hold about 5.3% of the sample.

Recombination joined TRBV2 with TRBJ2-3; TRBD1 matches 9 bases in the middle. The TCR sequence derives from a man aged 25-45 years in good health and CMV-seronegative. Sequencing input: PBMCs. The CDR3 protein sequence reads: CASRTGGADTQYF. The nucleotides are TGTGCCAGCAGAACAGGGGGCGCAGATACGCAGTATTTT.